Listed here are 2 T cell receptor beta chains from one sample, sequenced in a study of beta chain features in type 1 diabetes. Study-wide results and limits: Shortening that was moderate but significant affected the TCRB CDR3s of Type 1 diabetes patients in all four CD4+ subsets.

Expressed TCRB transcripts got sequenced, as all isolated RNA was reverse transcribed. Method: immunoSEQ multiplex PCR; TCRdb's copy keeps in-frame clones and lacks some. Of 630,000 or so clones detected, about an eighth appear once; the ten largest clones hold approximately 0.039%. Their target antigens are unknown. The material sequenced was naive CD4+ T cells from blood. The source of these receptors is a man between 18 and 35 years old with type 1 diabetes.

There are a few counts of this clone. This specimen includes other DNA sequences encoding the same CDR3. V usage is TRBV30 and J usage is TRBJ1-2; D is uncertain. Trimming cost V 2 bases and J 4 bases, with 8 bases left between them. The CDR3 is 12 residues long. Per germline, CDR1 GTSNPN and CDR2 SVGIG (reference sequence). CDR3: CAWSPGSYGYTF. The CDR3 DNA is TGTGCCTGGAGTCCCGGGTCCTATGGCTACACCTTC.

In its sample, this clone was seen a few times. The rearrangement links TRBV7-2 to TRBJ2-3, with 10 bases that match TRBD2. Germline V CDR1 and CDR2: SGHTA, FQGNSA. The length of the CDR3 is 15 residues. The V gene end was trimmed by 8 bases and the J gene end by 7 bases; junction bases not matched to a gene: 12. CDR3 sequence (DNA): TGTGCCAGCGGCGCCTGGACTAGCGGAACTAATACGCAGTATTTT. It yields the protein CASGAWTSGTNTQYF. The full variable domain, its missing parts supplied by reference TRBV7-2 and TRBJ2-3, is GAGVSQSPSNKVTEKGKDVELRCDPISGHTALYWYRQSLGQGLEFLIYFQGNSAPDKSGLPSDRFSAERTGGSVSTLTIQRTQQEDSAVYLCASGAWTSGTNTQYFGPGTRLTVL.